Shown below are 21 T cell receptor beta chains from a single sample sequenced in a study of shared clonotypes between healthy human individuals. Only in-frame clones appear in the TCRdb table, and some are missing; sequencing was by immunoSEQ multiplex PCR. The table has fewer than 600,000 clones, more than 65% seen once. Input material: PBMCs. The receptors originated from a woman in her forties in good health. Some clones in this sample may be carry-over from other donors' samples.

The chain joins TRBV28 to TRBJ1-1, with a possible D match to TRBD1 (6 bases). Germline assignment: CDR1 MDHEN and CDR2 SYDVKM. CDR3 length equals 15 residues. V lost 2 bases to trimming and J lost 7 bases, with 17 bases between them. CDR3 sequence (DNA): TGTGCCAGCAGTTTACCGCGGGCGCAGGGGCGTGAAGCTTTCTTT. It is translated as CASSLPRAQGREAFF.

This chain links TRBV30 with TRBJ2-3; D gene unclear. The CDR3 sequence is 11 residues long. Germline values: CDR1 GTSNPN, CDR2 SVGIG (reference sequence). The germline V and J ends were trimmed by 0 bases and 7 bases, with 5 bases remaining between them. CDR3 sequence (DNA): TGTGCCTGGAGTGTACTAAATACGCAGTATTTT. Encoded protein: CAWSVLNTQYF.

The genes are TRBV6-1 and TRBJ2-1; tentative D call: TRBD1 (5 bases). The CDR3 runs to 14 residues. The V gene lost 2 bases and the J gene lost 9 bases, with 14 bases spanning the gap. Germline CDR1 reads MNHNS; CDR2 reads SASEGT. The CDR3 bases are TGTGCCAGCAGTGAAATGACAGCGATGAGTGAGCAGTTCTTC. As protein: CASSEMTAMSEQFF.

The chain is built from TRBV28 and TRBJ1-4; TRBD1 is a possible D gene (6 bases). Trimming stripped 4 bases from V and 4 bases from J, with 10 bases between. The CDR3 runs to 14 residues. Germline V gene lookup returns CDR1 MDHEN and CDR2 SYDVKM. The CDR3 here is CASSSQGYNEKLFF. Here the CDR3 DNA reads TGTGCCAGCAGTTCCCAGGGGTATAATGAAAAACTGTTTTTT.

This clone has just a few counts. The chain employs TRBV7-9 and TRBJ2-1, with 9 bases identical to TRBD2. V gave up 5 bases and J gave up 8 bases; unmatched junction bases: 10. CDR1 is SEHNR and CDR2 is FQNEAQ in the germline V gene (reference sequence). The CDR3 has 15 residues. The CDR3 sequence is CASSPRAGGRHEQFF. The CDR3 DNA follows: TGTGCCAGCAGCCCCCGGGCGGGAGGGCGCCATGAGCAGTTCTTC.

The V gene is TRBV5-4, the J gene TRBJ2-1; 8 bases map to TRBD1. CDR1 and CDR2 (germline): SGHNT, YYREEE (reference sequence). The CDR3 extends over 15 amino acids. The trim removed 7 bases at V and 0 bases at J, leaving 6 bases unmatched. CDR3 loop: CASSPGQVSYNEQFF. The CDR3 DNA reads TGTGCCAGCTCGCCGGGACAGGTCTCCTACAATGAGCAGTTCTTC.

The chain employs TRBV7-3 and TRBJ2-2, with a tentative D call TRBD1 (6 bases). Germline CDR1 reads SGHTA; CDR2 reads FQGTGA. V was clipped by 7 bases and J by 1 base, with 16 bases between them. There are 16 residues in the CDR3. The chain's CDR3 is CASKRDPGQNTGELFF. The CDR3 nucleotides are TGTGCCAGCAAAAGGGATCCGGGACAGAACACCGGGGAGCTGTTTTTT.

CDR3 loop: CASSSNRGGGYTF. CDR3 nucleotides: TGTGCCAGCAGCTCCAACAGGGGAGGTGGCTACACCTTC. The J gene is TRBJ1-2, the V gene TRBV7-3, with 7 bases lining up with TRBD1. The germline CDR1 and CDR2 sequences are SGHTA and FQGTGA. J lost 7 bases, V lost 4 bases, and 6 bases had no gene match. This CDR3 comprises 13 residues. The full variable domain, its missing parts supplied by reference TRBV7-3 and TRBJ1-2, is GAGVSQTPSNKVTEKGKYVELRCDPISGHTALYWYRQSLGQGPEFLIYFQGTGAADDSGLPNDRFFAVRPEGSVSTLKIQRTERGDSAVYLCASSSNRGGGYTFGSGTRLTVV.

The chain employs TRBV5-4 and TRBJ2-5; 10 bases are shared with TRBD1. Germline V gene sequence: CDR1 SGHNT, CDR2 YYREEE (reference sequence). With V trimmed by 4 bases and J by 3 bases, 6 bases remained unmatched. The CDR3 is 15 amino acids. The CDR3: CASSPTGTGEETQYF. In DNA, the CDR3 is TGTGCCAGCAGCCCAACCGGGACAGGGGAAGAGACCCAGTACTTC.

J is TRBJ2-7 and V is TRBV6-9, with 7 bases fitting TRBD1. The germline gives CDR1 MNHGY, CDR2 SVAAGI. The CDR3 extends over 13 amino acids. Trimming cost V 10 bases and J 3 bases; bases outside gene matches: 9. Here the CDR3 DNA reads TGTGCCACCATCCGGGGACAGATCTACGAGCAGTACTTC. It translates to CATIRGQIYEQYF.

The rearrangement uses TRBV7-2 and TRBJ2-1; possibly TRBD2 for D (5 bases). The CDR3 consists of 15 residues. Trimming removed 5 bases from V and 1 base from J, with 12 bases in between. Germline V CDR1 and CDR2: SGHTA, FQGNSA. CDR3 region: CASSPQTGSYNEQFF. The DNA of the CDR3 is TGTGCCAGCAGCCCCCAAACGGGGTCCTACAATGAGCAGTTCTTC.

The chain combines TRBV19 with TRBJ2-1; D might be TRBD2 (8 bases). Trimming pared 4 bases from V and 7 bases from J, leaving 29 bases between. The CDR3 extends over 19 amino acids. Germline CDR1 and CDR2: LNHDA and SQIVND (reference sequence). The chain's CDR3 is CASSTGTVFSGRGMNEQFF. Here the CDR3 DNA reads TGTGCCAGTAGTACCGGGACAGTGTTCAGCGGGAGAGGTATGAATGAGCAGTTCTTC. Full variable domain (remainder filled in from reference TRBV19 and TRBJ2-1): DGGITQSPKYLFRKEGQNVTLSCEQNLNHDAMYWYRQDPGQGLRLIYYSQIVNDFQKGDIAEGYSVSREKKESFPLTVTSAQKNPTAFYLCASSTGTVFSGRGMNEQFFGPGTRLTVL.

This clone was counted a few times. Distinct nucleotide sequences in the sample also encode this CDR3. The chain is built from TRBV11-1 and TRBJ2-1; 11 bases map to TRBD2. The germline V gene has CDR1 SGHAT and CDR2 FQDESV (reference sequence). The V and J ends lost 4 bases and 4 bases, in that order; junction bases with no gene match: 6. The CDR3 extends over 16 amino acids. CDR3 nucleotide sequence: TGTGCCAGCAGCTCCTCCGGGACTAGCGGATACAATGAGCAGTTCTTC. This encodes CASSSSGTSGYNEQFF.

The chain links TRBV6-1 to TRBJ2-1; D not certain. In germline, CDR1 is MNHNS, CDR2 SASEGT. The CDR3 runs 15 residues. V shed 6 bases and J shed 5 bases, with 17 bases lying between them. CDR3 sequence reads: CASSLDNPLDNEQFF. The CDR3 nucleotides read TGTGCCAGCAGCTTAGACAACCCACTGGACAATGAGCAGTTCTTC.

This clone was found many times. The chain recombines TRBV7-3 with TRBJ2-1, with D unclear. The germline V and J ends were trimmed by 5 bases and 8 bases, with 19 bases remaining between them. The germline CDR1 and CDR2 sequences are SGHTA and FQGTGA. The CDR3 is 15 amino acids. The CDR3 spells CASSRTSSLYDEQFF. The CDR3 region has the DNA TGTGCCAGCAGCCGGACCAGCTCCCTTTACGATGAGCAGTTCTTC.

The J gene is TRBJ2-5, the V gene TRBV7-3; D ambiguous. Germline V gene sequence: CDR1 SGHTA, CDR2 FQGTGA. The CDR3 totals 13 residues. Trimming pared 4 bases from V and 2 bases from J, leaving 8 bases between. CDR3 loop: CASSYIIQETQYF. The CDR3 DNA reads as TGTGCCAGCAGCTACATAATTCAAGAGACCCAGTACTTC.

This chain uses TRBV7-7 with TRBJ2-5; D not resolved. The germline gives CDR1 SSHAT, CDR2 FNYEAQ (reference sequence). The CDR3 is 14 residues long. The CDR3: CASAPIVVRETQYF. The CDR3 nucleotides read TGTGCTTCAGCCCCGATCGTGGTGCGAGAGACCCAGTACTTC.

V and J are TRBV5-1 and TRBJ2-2; 12 nucleotides match TRBD2. The germline V gene encodes CDR1 SGHRS and CDR2 YFSETQ. CDR3 size: 17 residues. The V segment lost 0 bases and the J segment 7 bases; nucleotides outside the gene matches: 7. CDR3 nucleotides: TGCGCCAGCAGCTTGGGCCTAGCGGGAGGGCCCTACGGGGAGCTGTTTTTT. This gives the protein CASSLGLAGGPYGELFF. The full variable domain, rest sourced from reference TRBV5-1 and TRBJ2-2, is KAGVTQTPRYLIKTRGQQVTLSCSPISGHRSVSWYQQTPGQGLQFLFEYFSETQRNKGNFPGRFSGRQFSNSRSEMNVSTLELGDSALYLCASSLGLAGGPYGELFFGEGSRLTVL.

The rearrangement uses TRBV6-4 and TRBJ2-3, with D possibly TRBD2 on 5 matching bases. This CDR3 contains 13 residues. Germline V gene lookup returns CDR1 MRHNA and CDR2 SNTAGT. Deletions cut 6 bases from V and 6 bases from J, with 13 bases between. The CDR3 bases are TGTGCCAGCAGCGCGGTGGAGGCGGATACGCAGTATTTT. As protein: CASSAVEADTQYF.

This chain links TRBV5-6 with TRBJ2-5; TRBD2 is a possible D gene (5 bases). There are 13 residues in the CDR3. The V and J ends lost 1 base and 4 bases respectively, with 8 bases between them. CDR1 and CDR2 from the germline V gene are SGHDT and YYEEEE. CDR3 region: CASSLKGAETQYF. The CDR3 coding sequence is TGTGCCAGCAGCTTGAAGGGAGCAGAGACCCAGTACTTC.

The chain joins TRBV11-3 to TRBJ2-5, with 7 positions matching TRBD2. Germline V gene sequence: CDR1 SGHNT, CDR2 YENEEA. Trimming took 3 bases from V and 11 from J; bases not matched to a gene: 9. The CDR3 consists of 13 residues. This chain's CDR3 is CASSFGLGGEQYF. CDR3 sequence (DNA): TGTGCCAGCAGCTTCGGACTAGGAGGGGAGCAGTACTTC.